This T cell receptor (beta chain) was sequenced for a study of blood T cells in healthy people across ages (dated by TCRdb to about 2015). Regarding the complete study: In model experiments, roughly one uniquely barcoded TCR beta cDNA molecule per two T cells was captured by template switching. To track age-related changes in TCR beta repertoire diversity, the study relied on deep sequencing normalized with unique cDNA molecular identifiers. Four age groups were formed from the donors: young (average approximately 16 years), middle-aged (roughly 38), aged (62) and long-lived (82). To avoid experimental bias, donors of different ages were distributed randomly across sequencing lanes. Two additional independent replicas of 1 million unique cDNA reads from the same blood draw were analyzed for two donors (one aged 18 to 29 and one aged 80 or older).

Reading the germline V gene (reference sequence) gives CDR1 DFQATT and CDR2 SNEGSKA. Inclusive of the bounding cysteine and phenylalanine, the CDR3 is 11 residues long. Here the CDR3 DNA is all that survives: 33 bases in frame from base 1. The germline ends are 11 bases apart after V is trimmed by 8 bases and J by 4 bases. To prepare the library, 5' RACE was applied. Data came from an Illumina HiSeq 2500. A second roughly 7 to 11 cycle PCR used a sample-barcoded 5' primer and a J-beta primer mix. A template-switch 5' adaptor carrying 12 random nucleotides introduced a unique molecular identifier onto each TCR beta cDNA molecule. Each sample yielded at least 2.5 million CDR3-containing paired-end reads. The Mint cDNA synthesis kit, primed by a TRBC-specific oligonucleotide, was used to synthesize first-strand cDNA from all RNA. Following uracil-DNA glycosylase treatment, all cDNA underwent a first 18-cycle PCR with the universal primers M1SS and BC2_uni_R. On the authors' methods: Normalization of each sample was performed by random selection of 1 million high-quality reads, each carrying a distinct molecular identifier. Reads with shared molecular identifiers were discarded instead of being binned into consensus sequences. MiTCR, with a Q25 quality threshold and the strictest error-elimination algorithm, was used for CDR3 identification, clonotype clustering and error correction. A nonparametric unseen species model with Euler transformation was used to estimate lower-bound total TCR beta diversity. The public reads were run again by TCRdb, first through fastp at Q25 and then through MiXCR, and only productive beta chains were kept. Each entry merges the rows of one CDR3 protein and shows their most common DNA and genes. TCRdb's processing, not the study's, gives the V and J calls here. The sample table contains 650,000 to 700,000 distinct CDR3 sequences; only one count was recorded for roughly half of them. The top ten clones comprise less than 15% of the sample.

Points the paper makes about the study in general: Estimates of total diversity based on one million sequenced T cells were regarded as lower bounds and as underestimates. There was a strong correlation between observed TCR beta diversity and the percentage of naive T cells measured by flow cytometry. As age increased, observed TCR beta diversity per million T cells dropped in a roughly linear way, and a significant reduction was already evident by age roughly 36. Because profiling used bulk unsorted PBMCs, naive and antigen-experienced compartments could not be compared conclusively. Donor CMV infection status was unknown, potentially confounding age-related changes in expanded clonotypes. Compared with the aged group, the long-lived group had more naive CD4+ T cells, fewer expanded clones and increased TCR diversity, suggesting age selection.

The 39 donors, aged about 6 to 100 years, were systemically healthy Caucasian individuals from Russia. About 10 milliliters of peripheral blood were collected from each donor into EDTA-treated Vacutainer tubes. Ficoll-Paque density-gradient centrifugation was used to isolate PBMCs, with at least 6.5 million per sample. Total RNA, at least 5 micrograms per sample, was extracted from PBMCs with Trizol reagent. Naive CD45RAhigh/CD27high T cell percentages were measured by flow cytometry on a PBMC aliquot from every donor. Note on this clonotype: It has no known antigen specificity. No base quality information exists; no much larger clone differs at one position.

The sequenced sample consisted of blood. Rearrangement joined TRBV20-1 to TRBJ1-2; the D gene is not confidently resolved. The clonotype was recovered from a woman aged 80 or older in good health. At the DNA level, the sequence is TGCAGTCCGGACGGGAGCTATGGCTACACCTTC. Its coded protein is CSPDGSYGYTF.